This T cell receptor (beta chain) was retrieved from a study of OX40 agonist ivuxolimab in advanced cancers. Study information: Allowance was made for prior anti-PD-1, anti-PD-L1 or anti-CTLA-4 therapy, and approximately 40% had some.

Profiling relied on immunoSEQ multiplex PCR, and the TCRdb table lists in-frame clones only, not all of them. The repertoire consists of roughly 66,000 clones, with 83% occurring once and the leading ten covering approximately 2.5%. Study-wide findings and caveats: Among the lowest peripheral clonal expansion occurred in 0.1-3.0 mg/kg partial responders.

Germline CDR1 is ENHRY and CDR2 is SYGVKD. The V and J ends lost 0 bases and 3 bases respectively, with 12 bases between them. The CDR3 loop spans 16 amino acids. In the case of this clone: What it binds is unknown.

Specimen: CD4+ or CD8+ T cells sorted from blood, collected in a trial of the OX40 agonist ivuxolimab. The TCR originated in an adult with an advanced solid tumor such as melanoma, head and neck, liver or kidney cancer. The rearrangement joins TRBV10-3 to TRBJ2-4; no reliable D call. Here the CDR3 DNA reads TGTGCCATCAGTGAGTCAGGCACCCTTGGCAAAAACATTCAGTACTTC. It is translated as CAISESGTLGKNIQYF.